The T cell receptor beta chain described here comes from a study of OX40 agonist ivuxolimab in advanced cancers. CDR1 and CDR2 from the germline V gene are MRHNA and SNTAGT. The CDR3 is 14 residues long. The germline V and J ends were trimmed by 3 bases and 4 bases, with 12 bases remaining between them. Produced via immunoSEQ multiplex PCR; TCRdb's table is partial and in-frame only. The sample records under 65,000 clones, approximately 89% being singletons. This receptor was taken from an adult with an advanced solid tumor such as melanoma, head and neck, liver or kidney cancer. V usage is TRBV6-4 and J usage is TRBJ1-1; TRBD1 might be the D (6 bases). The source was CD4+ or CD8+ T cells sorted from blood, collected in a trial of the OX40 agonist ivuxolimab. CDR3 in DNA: TGTGCCAGCAGTGAAACAGGGTTGGGCACTGAAGCTTTCTTT. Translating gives CASSETGLGTEAFF.